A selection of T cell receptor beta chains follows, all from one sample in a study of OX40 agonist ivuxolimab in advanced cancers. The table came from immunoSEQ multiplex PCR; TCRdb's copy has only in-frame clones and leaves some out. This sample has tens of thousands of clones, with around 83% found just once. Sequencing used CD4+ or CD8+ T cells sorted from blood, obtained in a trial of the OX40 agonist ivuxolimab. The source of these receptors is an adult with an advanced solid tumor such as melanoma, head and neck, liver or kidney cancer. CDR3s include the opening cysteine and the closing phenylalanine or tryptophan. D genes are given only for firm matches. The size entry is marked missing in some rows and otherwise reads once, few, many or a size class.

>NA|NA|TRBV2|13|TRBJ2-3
TGTGCCAGCGAAAGGGGCTTAGCAGATACGCAGTATTTT
CASERGLADTQYF
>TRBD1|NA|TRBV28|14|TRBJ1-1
TGTGCCAGCAGTTCGGGACAGGGGAACACTGAAGCTTTCTTT
CASSSGQGNTEAFF
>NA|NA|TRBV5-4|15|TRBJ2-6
TGTGCCAGCAGCATTGAGCTTCAGGGGGCCAACGTCCTGACTTTC
CASSIELQGANVLTF
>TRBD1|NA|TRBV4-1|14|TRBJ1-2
TGCGCCAGCAGCCAACCGGGACAGGGTCGAGGCTACACCTTC
CASSQPGQGRGYTF
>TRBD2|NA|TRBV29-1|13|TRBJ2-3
TGCAGCGCTCTAGCGGGAGGCACAGATACGCAGTATTTT
CSALAGGTDTQYF
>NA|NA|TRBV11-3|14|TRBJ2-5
TGTGCCAGCAGCTTACAGGGTGGGGGGAAGACCCAGTACTTC
CASSLQGGGKTQYF
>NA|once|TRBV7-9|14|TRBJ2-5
TGTGCCAGCAGCTTTACTAGCTCAGGAGAGACCCAGTACTTC
CASSFTSSGETQYF
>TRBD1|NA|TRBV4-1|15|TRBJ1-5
TGCGCCAGCAGCGCAGGGACAGTCTCAAATCAGCCCCAGCATTTT
CASSAGTVSNQPQHF
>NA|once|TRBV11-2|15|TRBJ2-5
TGTGCCAGCAGCTTAGCTGGGCCCCTGGAGAAGACCCAGTACTTC
CASSLAGPLEKTQYF
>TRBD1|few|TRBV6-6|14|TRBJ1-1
TGTGCCAGCAGTTTCGGACAGGGGAAGACTGAAGCTTTCTTT
CASSFGQGKTEAFF
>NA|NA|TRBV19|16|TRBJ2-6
TGTGCCAGTAGTATAGAGAGAGGGGCCGGGGCCAACGTCCTGACTTTC
CASSIERGAGANVLTF
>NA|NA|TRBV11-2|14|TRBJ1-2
TGTGCCAGCAGCTTGAGTACCCTACAAGGGGGCTACACCTTC
CASSLSTLQGGYTF
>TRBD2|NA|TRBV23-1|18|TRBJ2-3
TGCGCCAGCACCCAAATACCGGCTAGCGGGCCGCCCACAGATACGCAGTATTTT
CASTQIPASGPPTDTQYF
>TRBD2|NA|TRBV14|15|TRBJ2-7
TGTGCCAGCAGCCAAATAGCGGGAGTGTCAGGCGAGCAGTACTTC
CASSQIAGVSGEQYF
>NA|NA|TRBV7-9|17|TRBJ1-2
TGTGCCAGCAGCTCCAATTTGCAGGGAAAGTACAACTATGGCTACACCTTC
CASSSNLQGKYNYGYTF
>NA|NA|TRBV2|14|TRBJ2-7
TGTGCCAGCAGTGACAGGCTAGGATACTACGAGCAGTACTTC
CASSDRLGYYEQYF
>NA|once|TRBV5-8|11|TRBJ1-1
TGTGCCAGCAGCCCTCGTGATGAAGCTTTCTTT
CASSPRDEAFF
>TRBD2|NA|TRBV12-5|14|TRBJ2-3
TGTGCTAGTGGTTTCGGGACTAGGACAGATACGCAGTATTTT
CASGFGTRTDTQYF
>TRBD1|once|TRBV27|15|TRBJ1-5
TGTGCCAGCAGTTTTGGGACAGGGAGCAATCAGCCCCAGCATTTT
CASSFGTGSNQPQHF
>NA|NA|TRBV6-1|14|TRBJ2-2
TGTGCCAGCAGTGACCACAAGAACACCGGGGAGCTGTTTTTT
CASSDHKNTGELFF
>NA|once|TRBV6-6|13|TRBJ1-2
TGTGCCAGCAGCGAAGGGGGGCTGGGGGGCTACACCTTC
CASSEGGLGGYTF
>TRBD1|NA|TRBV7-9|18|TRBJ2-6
TGTGCCAGCAGCTTAGCTCCAGGGGGCGACTCTGGGGCCAACGTCCTGACTTTC
CASSLAPGGDSGANVLTF
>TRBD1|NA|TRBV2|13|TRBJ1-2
TGTGCCAGCAGACGGACAGGGCAATATGGCTACACCTTC
CASRRTGQYGYTF
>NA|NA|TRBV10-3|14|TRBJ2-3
TGTGCCATCAGTGACCCACCGAACACAGATACGCAGTATTTT
CAISDPPNTDTQYF
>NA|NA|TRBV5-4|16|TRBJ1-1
TGTGCCAGCAGCTTCCGACAAGGGGTTGTTTACACTGAAGCTTTCTTT
CASSFRQGVVYTEAFF
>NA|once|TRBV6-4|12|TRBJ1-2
TGTGCCAGCAGTGACAGGGACCATGGCTACACCTTC
CASSDRDHGYTF